Each of the 13 T cell receptor beta chains below was sequenced from the same sample in a study of blood T cell repertoires in COVID-19. Sequencing used immunoSEQ multiplex PCR; TCRdb keeps in-frame clones, though not all of them. Of under 350,000 clones listed, roughly 85% are singletons. The sample taken for sequencing was PBMCs or T cells enriched from blood (not recorded which). All receptors come from a woman between 35 and 50 years old with acute COVID-19.

The chain employs TRBV7-3 and TRBJ2-7, with a weak D call TRBD1 (6 bases). V was pared by 5 bases and J by 4 bases, with 15 bases between. Germline CDR1 is SGHTA and CDR2 is FQGTGA. The CDR3 consists of 14 residues. The CDR3 here is CASSPTGKLYEQYF. The DNA of the CDR3 is TGTGCCAGCAGCCCCACAGGGAAACTATACGAGCAGTACTTC. The variable domain in full, completed from reference TRBV7-3 and TRBJ2-7, reads GAGVSQTPSNKVTEKGKYVELRCDPISGHTALYWYRQSLGQGPEFLIYFQGTGAADDSGLPNDRFFAVRPEGSVSTLKIQRTERGDSAVYLCASSPTGKLYEQYFGPGTRLTVT.

This chain links TRBV6-5 with TRBJ2-3; 11 nucleotides match TRBD1. The length of the CDR3 is 15 residues. Per germline, CDR1 MNHEY and CDR2 SVGAGI. Unmatched junction bases numbered 7, after V lost 7 bases and J lost 4 bases. The CDR3 bases are TGTGCCAGCAATGGCAGGACAGGGGGCTCAGATACGCAGTATTTT. Encoded protein: CASNGRTGGSDTQYF.

The gene calls are TRBV21-1 and TRBJ2-7; the table calls TRBD1, which could not be checked here. TRBV21-1 is a recognized pseudogene. CDR3 length: 15 residues. The CDR3 DNA follows: TGTGCCAGCAATACTGGACAGGGGGCGGCTTACGAGCAGTACTTC. It translates to CASNTGQGAAYEQYF.

The chain recombines TRBV6-2 or TRBV6-3 with TRBJ2-7, with 13 bases aligning to TRBD2. The CDR3 is 15 residues long. Germline assignment: CDR1 MNHEY and CDR2 SVGEGT. Trimming removed 4 bases from V and 2 bases from J; junction bases left unmatched: 2. CDR3 residues: CASSSGLAGAYEQYF. CDR3 bases: TGTGCCAGCAGTTCTGGACTAGCGGGGGCCTACGAGCAGTACTTC.

As for this clone: Other DNA sequences within the sample encode an identical CDR3. The V and J genes are TRBV7-2 and TRBJ2-7; 10 bases map to TRBD2. Germline V CDR1 and CDR2: SGHTA, FQGNSA. The CDR3 runs to 17 residues. V lost 2 bases and J lost 3; bases outside the gene matches: 10. The CDR3 loop is CASSLWGRLAGDYEQYF. The DNA for the CDR3 is TGTGCCAGCAGCTTATGGGGTCGGCTAGCGGGGGACTACGAGCAGTACTTC.

The V gene is TRBV5-1, the J gene TRBJ2-2; 7 bases are shared with TRBD2. The CDR3 contains 18 residues. The germline V gene has CDR1 SGHRS and CDR2 YFSETQ. The V and J ends lost 0 bases and 1 base, in that order; junction bases with no gene match: 9. Here the CDR3 reads CASSLVPSGPVNTGELFF. CDR3 nucleotide sequence: TGCGCCAGCAGCTTGGTTCCTAGCGGACCTGTGAACACCGGGGAGCTGTTTTTT.

This chain joins TRBV29-1 and TRBJ2-7; 11 bases are shared with TRBD2. V dropped 4 bases and J dropped 1; count of bases not matched to a gene: 12. The germline V gene encodes CDR1 SQVTM and CDR2 ANQGSEA. The CDR3 sequence is 17 residues long. CDR3 protein: CSVGTSGRGGASYEQYF. The DNA of the CDR3 is TGCAGCGTTGGCACTAGCGGGAGAGGGGGAGCGTCCTACGAGCAGTACTTC.

V is TRBV5-1 and J is TRBJ1-1; weak D call: TRBD1 (6 bases). CDR1 is SGHRS and CDR2 is YFSETQ in the germline V gene. The CDR3 consists of 14 residues. Between the trimmed V and J ends, which lost 1 base and 1 base, there was a span of 8 bases. In nucleotides, the CDR3 is TGCGCCAGCAGCTTGACAGGGACGAACACTGAAGCTTTCTTT. Its translation is CASSLTGTNTEAFF.

The V call is TRBV6-4, the J call TRBJ2-3, with 7 bases matching TRBD1. The CDR3 sequence is 14 residues long. Trimming took 4 bases from V and 4 from J; bases not matched to a gene: 5. Germline V gene data show CDR1 as MRHNA and CDR2 as SNTAGT. As DNA, the CDR3 is TGTGCCAGCAGTGGCCCGCAGGGGGCAGATACGCAGTATTTT. Protein product: CASSGPQGADTQYF.

The chain has TRBV5-3 and TRBJ2-5; TRBD2 might be the D (5 bases). TRBV5-3 is assigned to the ORF class and has an uncertain function. The CDR3 has 23 residues. Between the trimmed V and J ends, which lost 4 bases and 4 bases, there was a span of 41 bases. The CDR3 coding sequence is TGTGCCAGAAGCCGGACCCAGCGCGTCTTACGCCGCCGCATTCCTAGCTGTCGAGAGACCCAGTACTTC. It is translated as CARSRTQRVLRRRIPSCRETQYF.

Here the CDR3 DNA reads TGTGCCAGCAGCGCCCCCACCGGGGCCGGGGAGCTGTTTTTT. Protein: CASSAPTGAGELFF. The rearrangement uses TRBV9 and TRBJ2-2; the D gene is possibly TRBD2 (5 bases). This CDR3 comprises 14 residues. With 3 bases removed from V and 6 bases from J, the gap between germline ends came to 12 bases. The germline CDR1 and CDR2 sequences are SGDLS and YYNGEE.

This chain's CDR3 is CASSHRDRGRGGTEAFF. Written as DNA, the CDR3 is TGTGCCAGCTCTCACCGGGACAGGGGCCGCGGGGGAACTGAAGCTTTCTTT. The gene calls are TRBV19 and TRBJ1-1; 10 bases align to TRBD1. With 9 bases clipped from V and 5 bases from J, the junction kept 18 bases outside the gene matches. CDR1 is LNHDA, CDR2 SQIVND, per germline (reference sequence). CDR3 size: 17 residues.

CDR3 nucleotides: TGTGCCAGTAGTATTGGGGCGGCCCCTACTAACTATGGCTACACCTTC. Translated: CASSIGAAPTNYGYTF. The chain combines TRBV19 with TRBJ1-2, with D perhaps matching TRBD1 (5 bases). CDR1 is LNHDA and CDR2 is SQIVND in the germline V gene (reference sequence). V shed 3 bases and J shed 0 bases, with 14 bases lying between them. This CDR3 contains 16 residues.